This TCR beta chain was captured in a study of T cells of healthy individuals. Germline values: CDR1 DFQATT, CDR2 SNEGSKA (reference sequence). CDR3 length: 14 residues. Trimming removed 7 bases at V and 7 bases at J, with 17 bases between. TCRdb re-called the 5' RACE reads through MiXCR, storing one row per CDR3 protein. The sample consists of tens of thousands of distinct CDR3 sequences, 15% to 20% of them appearing once. This clonotype qualifies as medium-sized. The receptor was derived from a human donor in good health. This chain connects TRBV20-1 to TRBJ1-6, with D perhaps matching TRBD1 (5 bases). The CDR3 spells CSVSEGRGNSPLHF. The DNA of the CDR3 is TGCAGTGTCTCTGAGGGACGGGGAAATTCACCCCTCCACTTT.